Below, one TCR beta chain is given with its context. This clone was counted a few times. It lacks a known antigen. No much larger clone is present one base from it, and per-base qualities are unavailable. For TCR beta library preparation, 1.5 to 2 micrograms of genomic DNA were isolated from cryopreserved PBMCs. Longitudinal blood samples from CLL patients on ibrutinib monotherapy underwent high-throughput TCR beta sequencing. The patients were enrolled in a single-center, open-label phase 2 trial of ibrutinib monotherapy. The sample comes from a study of cytotoxic CD8 clonotypes in ibrutinib-treated CLL (dated by TCRdb to the early 2020s). For the wider study: The cohort had around twelve relapsed/refractory and about 15 treatment-naive patients; roughly 17 were IGHV unmutated. On average, each sample yielded approximately 250,000 productive templates and under 95,000 productive rearrangements. Cryopreserved peripheral blood mononuclear cells were obtained prior to treatment, at the time of response, and at either disease progression or sustained remission. Longitudinal samples were obtainable from about 30% of the roughly 90 participants in the trial. Response samples were taken after a median of approximately 13 months on treatment, ranging from roughly 6 to 36 months. Every remission and progressive disease sample was obtained while ibrutinib was still being received by the patients. Partial responses were observed in about 24 patients and complete responses in 2; after a median follow-up of around 68 months, remission was maintained in 14 patients and progression was observed in 12.

Its CDR3 holds 12 amino acids, cysteine through phenylalanine. Left in the record is the CDR3 DNA by itself, 36 bases read in frame from the first base. Via the germline V gene, CDR1 is SQVTM and CDR2 ANQGSEA. V is shortened by 4 bases, J by 7 bases, and the region joining them spans 13 bases. What the research found in general, with its limitations: Clonality rose at ibrutinib response, remained stable during sustained remission, and dropped back toward baseline at progression. Sampling times were not matched between sustained-remission and progressing patients, and lymph node repertoires were not studied. Baseline clonality exceeded that of age-matched healthy donors and correlated strongly with circulating CD8+ T-cell counts. Public clonotypes were rare and either shrank or stayed stable during treatment, and the rise in clonality at ibrutinib response reflected expansion of private clonotypes.

On a MiSeq, deep resolution sequencing aimed for a depth between 1 in 1 million and 1 in 200,000 T cells, with each clonotype covered approximately 10x on average. The immunoSEQ hsTCRB Kit was used to generate the TCR beta libraries. On the study's bioinformatics: ImmunoSEQ Data Assistant and ImmunoSEQ Analyzer were used for data analysis, and V, D and J genes were assigned according to IMGT definitions. Clonality, which ranges from 0 to 1, was calculated as one minus the normalized Shannon entropy of productive rearrangement frequencies. Public clonotype analysis was restricted to overrepresented clonotypes comprising at least 0.05% of each patient's repertoire. Some twelve repertoires from age-matched healthy donors, obtained from immuneACCESS, served as clonality controls. Drawn from immuneACCESS, this table holds only the in-frame rearrangements with V and J called that TCRdb kept. Clones are partly lost; checked studies trace under half to an unresolved V gene and leave the rest unexplained. Clone size and the V and J calls come from that table; the DNA yielded D and trimming. The sample table holds a few hundred thousand clones, of which roughly two thirds were seen once. Roughly 6.8% of the sample goes to the ten largest clones.

The rearrangement combines TRBV29-1 with TRBJ1-2; a tentative D call is TRBD1 (5 bases match). This clonotype was sampled from a human donor with chronic lymphocytic leukemia. This material consisted of PBMCs, taken after 36 months of ibrutinib treatment. The DNA sequence follows: TGCAGCGTTGCGGGGCAGAGTTTTGGCTACACCTTC. This gives the protein CSVAGQSFGYTF.